A single sample is the source of the 19 T cell receptor beta chains below, sequenced in a study of blood T cell repertoires in COVID-19. This table comes from immunoSEQ multiplex PCR, and its TCRdb copy is limited to in-frame clones, with some not included. The table has some 220,000 clones, 92% seen once. Sequenced: peripheral blood. These receptors all stem from a man between 25 and 39 years old with COVID-19, enrolled during active disease.

This chain joins TRBV13 and TRBJ2-1; D possibly corresponds to TRBD1 (6 bases). Trimming took off 0 bases at V and 2 bases at J, with 11 bases between the two ends. CDR1 and CDR2 from the germline V gene are PRHDT and FYEKMQ (reference sequence). The CDR3 is 16 residues long. CDR3: CASSLGQQGPYNEQFF. The CDR3 DNA follows: TGTGCCAGCAGCTTAGGCCAACAGGGACCCTACAATGAGCAGTTCTTC. Full variable domain (rest looked up from reference TRBV13 and TRBJ2-1): AAGVIQSPRHLIKEKRETATLKCYPIPRHDTVYWYQQGPGQDPQFLISFYEKMQSDKGSIPDRFSAQQFSDYHSELNMSSLELGDSALYFCASSLGQQGPYNEQFFGPGTRLTVL.

J is TRBJ1-4 and V is TRBV29-1; 7 nucleotides align to TRBD1. The ends lost 8 bases at V and 8 bases at J; junction bases unmatched: 11. The germline V gene has CDR1 SQVTM and CDR2 ANQGSEA. This CDR3 spans 13 amino acids. The CDR3 DNA reads as TGCAGCACCAGACAGGGAGAAGGCGAAAAACTGTTTTTT. This encodes CSTRQGEGEKLFF.

The chain joins TRBV5-1 to TRBJ2-3, with D unclear. The CDR3 has 13 residues. Deletions cut 6 bases from V and 4 bases from J, with 12 bases between. CDR1 and CDR2 from the germline V gene are SGHRS and YFSETQ. This CDR3 reads CASTPDNADTQYF. In DNA, the CDR3 is TGCGCCAGCACCCCCGACAATGCAGATACGCAGTATTTT. Variable domain in full (rest from reference TRBV5-1 and TRBJ2-3): KAGVTQTPRYLIKTRGQQVTLSCSPISGHRSVSWYQQTPGQGLQFLFEYFSETQRNKGNFPGRFSGRQFSNSRSEMNVSTLELGDSALYLCASTPDNADTQYFGPGTRLTVL.

This chain uses TRBV29-1 with TRBJ1-1; 8 bases align to TRBD1. Per germline, CDR1 SQVTM and CDR2 ANQGSEA. J was trimmed by 3 bases and V by 0 bases; bases with no gene match: 3. This CDR3 spans 14 amino acids. CDR3 in amino acids: CSVEDRQGHTEAFF. Here the CDR3 DNA reads TGCAGCGTTGAAGACCGACAGGGGCACACTGAAGCTTTCTTT. The whole variable domain, remainder taken from reference TRBV29-1 and TRBJ1-1, is SAVISQKPSRDICQRGTSLTIQCQVDSQVTMMFWYRQQPGQSLTLIATANQGSEATYESGFVIDKFPISRPNLTFSTLTVSNMSPEDSSIYLCSVEDRQGHTEAFFGQGTRLTVV.

V gene TRBV4-2 combines with J gene TRBJ1-1; TRBD1 matches 8 bases. CDR1 LGHNA and CDR2 YNFKEQ come from the germline V gene. After removal of 3 bases from V and 2 bases from J, the junction contained 5 bases not matched to a gene. This CDR3 spans 15 amino acids. The CDR3 DNA is TGTGCCAGCAGCCACCCTGACAGGGGAAACACTGAAGCTTTCTTT. It yields the protein CASSHPDRGNTEAFF.

This rearrangement joins TRBV6-1 to TRBJ2-2, with 8 bases fitting TRBD2. The junction had 11 bases not matched to a gene; V was cut back by 4 bases and J by 4 bases. This CDR3 region has 17 residues. Germline CDR1 is MNHNS and CDR2 is SASEGT. CDR3 in DNA: TGTGCCAGCAGTGCCCACGGGCGGGGGGCCCTCACCGGGGAGCTGTTTTTT. This sequence encodes CASSAHGRGALTGELFF.

The chain is built from TRBV11-2 and TRBJ2-2; D call uncertain. Trimming shortened V by 1 base and J by 6 bases, and 6 bases separated the two germline ends. The germline CDR1 and CDR2 sequences are SGHAT and FQNNGV. CDR3 length equals 13 residues. The CDR3 is CASSLGASGELFF. The CDR3 DNA reads TGTGCCAGCAGCTTAGGGGCATCCGGGGAGCTGTTTTTT. Variable domain in full (rest from reference TRBV11-2 and TRBJ2-2): EAGVAQSPRYKIIEKRQSVAFWCNPISGHATLYWYQQILGQGPKLLIQFQNNGVVDDSQLPKDRFSAERLKGVDSTLKIQPAKLEDSAVYLCASSLGASGELFFGEGSRLTVL.

This clone was detected only once. The chain joins TRBV4-1 to TRBJ1-2; TRBD1 is a possible D gene (5 bases). The CDR3 contains 16 residues. V was clipped by 5 bases and J by 2 bases, with 18 bases between them. Per the germline V gene, CDR1 is MGHRA and CDR2 is YSYEKL. The CDR3 protein is CASSESRGRRNYGYTF. CDR3 in DNA: TGCGCCAGCAGCGAAAGTAGGGGTAGAAGGAACTATGGCTACACCTTC.

In this sample, this clone turned up once. The rearrangement joins TRBV27 to TRBJ2-7; 10 bases are a match to TRBD2. The V gene's germline CDR1 is MNHEY and CDR2 SMNVEV (reference sequence). The length of the CDR3 is 15 residues. With V trimmed by 5 bases and J by 3 bases, 7 bases remained unmatched. CDR3 DNA sequence: TGTGCCAGCAGTAGGAGCGGGGGGGGCCGCTACGAGCAGTACTTC. As protein: CASSRSGGGRYEQYF.

This clone came up once. The genes are TRBV18 and TRBJ1-3, with no clear D. The CDR3 is 19 amino acids. V gave up 1 base and J gave up 8 bases, with 27 bases separating them. The V gene's germline CDR1 is KGHSH and CDR2 LQKENI. In DNA form, the CDR3 reads TGTGCCAGCTCACCACGGACCGCCTCGGGGAGGGATGGTTCAGACACCATATATTTT. It yields the protein CASSPRTASGRDGSDTIYF.

V usage is TRBV3-1 (or the pseudogene TRBV3-2) and J usage is TRBJ1-1; tentative D call: TRBD1 (5 bases). Germline loops: CDR1 LGHDT, CDR2 YNNKEL (reference sequence). CDR3 length: 14 residues. V dropped 4 bases and J dropped 4 bases, with 13 bases sitting between them. CDR3: CASSPTRGGTEAFF. CDR3 coding DNA: TGTGCCAGCAGCCCCACGCGGGGGGGCACTGAAGCTTTCTTT.

This chain connects TRBV3-1 (or the pseudogene TRBV3-2) to TRBJ2-3; TRBD2 agrees at 9 bases. In germline, CDR1 is LGHDT, CDR2 YNNKEL (reference sequence). V lost 6 bases and J lost 6; bases outside the gene matches: 10. The CDR3 runs 15 residues. As DNA, the CDR3 is TGTGCCAGCAGAAGGCTAGCGGGGCCCCCGGATACGCAGTATTTT. Its protein product is CASRRLAGPPDTQYF.

The chain links TRBV2 to TRBJ1-2; 9 nucleotides match TRBD1. Germline CDR1 SNHLY, CDR2 FYNNEI. V was clipped by 8 bases and J by 6 bases; unmatched bases: 4. This CDR3 region has 12 residues. The DNA of the CDR3 is TGTGCCAGCGGGGACAGGGTGGATGGCTACACCTTC. Translation gives CASGDRVDGYTF.

This chain joins TRBV7-2 and TRBJ2-2; TRBD2 matches at 7 bases. From germline, CDR1 is SGHTA and CDR2 FQGNSA. The length of the CDR3 is 15 residues. With 4 bases clipped from V and 5 bases from J, the junction kept 7 bases outside the gene matches. CDR3 bases: TGTGCCAGCAGCTCGACTAGCCCCCGGACCGGGGAGCTGTTTTTT. Translating it yields CASSSTSPRTGELFF.

The chain recombines TRBV9 with TRBJ2-1; 10 bases match TRBD2. The J segment lost 4 bases and the V segment lost 4 bases, leaving 8 bases of the junction unmatched. Germline CDR1 reads SGDLS; CDR2 reads YYNGEE. This CDR3 has 16 amino acids. The DNA of the CDR3 is TGTGCCAGCAGCCCGTACCTAGCGGGGGAATACAATGAGCAGTTCTTC. It encodes CASSPYLAGEYNEQFF.

The chain is built from TRBV29-1 and TRBJ2-5; the match to TRBD1 covers 11 bases. V trimming: 5 bases; J trimming: 2 bases; junction bases outside the gene matches: 4. This CDR3 spans 14 amino acids. Germline V gene lookup returns CDR1 SQVTM and CDR2 ANQGSEA. CDR3 region: CSVRTGGVQETQYF. The CDR3 coding sequence is TGCAGCGTTCGGACAGGGGGCGTTCAAGAGACCCAGTACTTC.

Worth noting for this clone: In the same sample, other DNA sequences code for this CDR3. This sequence joins TRBV9 and TRBJ2-1; D call uncertain. Trimming took 0 bases from V and 0 from J, leaving 7 bases between them. CDR1 SGDLS and CDR2 YYNGEE come from the germline V gene. This CDR3 region has 15 residues. The CDR3 is CASSVGASSYNEQFF. The CDR3 DNA sequence: TGTGCCAGCAGCGTAGGCGCGAGCTCCTACAATGAGCAGTTCTTC.

The sample holds a few counts of this clone. V usage is TRBV5-1 and J usage is TRBJ1-6, with a weak D call TRBD1 (5 bases). Germline values: CDR1 SGHRS, CDR2 YFSETQ. Trimming pared 4 bases from V and 4 bases from J, leaving 18 bases between. This CDR3 contains 17 residues. The CDR3 reads CASSPDSPTTYNSPLHF. The CDR3 coding sequence is TGCGCCAGCAGCCCAGACAGCCCAACGACTTATAATTCACCCCTCCACTTT.

This chain joins TRBV14 and TRBJ1-1; D gene uncertain. Between the trimmed V and J ends, which lost 0 bases and 4 bases, there was a span of 15 bases. There are 16 residues in the CDR3. Germline CDR1 SGHDN, CDR2 FVKESK. CDR3 sequence: CASSQDYGSGSTEAFF. The CDR3 DNA reads as TGTGCCAGCAGCCAAGATTATGGCAGCGGGAGCACTGAAGCTTTCTTT.